The rows below give T cell receptor beta chains drawn from one sample of a study of Graves' ophthalmopathy and Graves' hyperthyroidism. One entry per CDR3 protein results from TCRdb running MiXCR on the multiplex PCR reads. The data show over a million distinct CDR3 sequences, about 38% seen once. The sequenced sample was peripheral blood or thyroid tissue (not recorded which). These receptors were obtained from an adult man with Graves' hyperthyroidism. Each CDR3 is given with its conserved first and last residue. Fields, in order: D gene, clone size, V gene, J gene, CDR3 DNA, CDR3 protein. The D gene is left open where the match is weak. Size tells how often a clone was seen (once, few, many) or the class of an expanded clone, and some rows leave it out.

d_gene: NA; abundance: few; v_gene: TRBV24-1; j_gene: TRBJ1-5; CDR3nt: TGTGCCACCAGTGAATCCCAACAGCATAGCAATCAGCCCCAGCATTTT; CDR3aa: CATSESQQHSNQPQHF
d_gene: NA; abundance: many; v_gene: TRBV14; j_gene: TRBJ1-5; CDR3nt: TGTGCCAGCAGCCAGAATCAGCCCCAGCATTTT; CDR3aa: CASSQNQPQHF
d_gene: TRBD2; abundance: few; v_gene: TRBV7-2; j_gene: TRBJ2-7; CDR3nt: TGTGCCAGCAGCTTGTTGGAGCCCCGGGCCCCCGGGGGGAACGAGCAGTACTTC; CDR3aa: CASSLLEPRAPGGNEQYF
d_gene: NA; abundance: NA; v_gene: TRBV7-2; j_gene: TRBJ2-3; CDR3nt: TGTGCCAGCAGTGTAGAGGGGACTAGCACAGATACGCAGTATTTT; CDR3aa: CASSVEGTSTDTQYF
d_gene: NA; abundance: many; v_gene: TRBV6-6; j_gene: TRBJ1-2; CDR3nt: TGTGCCAGCAGTTACACAGGGTTAGCTAACTATGGCTACACCTTC; CDR3aa: CASSYTGLANYGYTF
d_gene: NA; abundance: many; v_gene: TRBV20-1; j_gene: TRBJ2-7; CDR3nt: TGCAGTGCTAGAGATCCATTTGAAGTACGAGGGCAGTACTTC; CDR3aa: CSARDPFEVRGQYF
d_gene: TRBD2; abundance: many; v_gene: TRBV15; j_gene: TRBJ2-5; CDR3nt: TGTGCCACCAGCAGAGCCGGACTAGCGGGGGGGAAGACCCAGTACTTC; CDR3aa: CATSRAGLAGGKTQYF
d_gene: NA; abundance: many; v_gene: TRBV6-5; j_gene: TRBJ2-5; CDR3nt: TGTGCCAGCAGTTACCCCGGAAGAGGGGAGACCCAGTACTTC; CDR3aa: CASSYPGRGETQYF
d_gene: TRBD1; abundance: many; v_gene: TRBV29-1; j_gene: TRBJ2-5; CDR3nt: TGCAGCGTTTTGGACAGGGCGCCGGAGACCCAGTACTTC; CDR3aa: CSVLDRAPETQYF
d_gene: NA; abundance: many; v_gene: TRBV5-5; j_gene: TRBJ2-7; CDR3nt: TGTGCCAGCAGCTTGGTTTCGAGCGCCTCCTACGAGCAGTACTTC; CDR3aa: CASSLVSSASYEQYF
d_gene: NA; abundance: once; v_gene: TRBV9; j_gene: TRBJ2-5; CDR3nt: TGTGCCAGCGGCGTTTCCGGGGGAGAGACCCAGTACTTC; CDR3aa: CASGVSGGETQYF
d_gene: NA; abundance: many; v_gene: TRBV29-1; j_gene: TRBJ1-2; CDR3nt: TGCAGCATCGGAGGTCGGTGGGATTTCTCAAACTATGGCTACACCTTC; CDR3aa: CSIGGRWDFSNYGYTF
d_gene: NA; abundance: NA; v_gene: TRBV12-3/TRBV12-4; j_gene: TRBJ2-2; CDR3nt: TGTGCCAGCAGCCGCGACAGGGAGGCCGGGGAGCTGTTTTTT; CDR3aa: CASSRDREAGELFF
d_gene: NA; abundance: NA; v_gene: TRBV15; j_gene: TRBJ2-5; CDR3nt: TGTGCCACCAGCAGAGAAGGGGGCAGGGGGGACCGAGAGACCCAGTACTTC; CDR3aa: CATSREGGRGDRETQYF
d_gene: NA; abundance: many; v_gene: TRBV3-1; j_gene: TRBJ1-3; CDR3nt: TGTGCCAGCAGCCAAGATAGAGACACCATATATTTT; CDR3aa: CASSQDRDTIYF
d_gene: NA; abundance: NA; v_gene: TRBV19; j_gene: TRBJ1-5; CDR3nt: TGTGCTACCCAAAAATTAAATCAGCCCCAGCATTTT; CDR3aa: CATQKLNQPQHF
d_gene: TRBD2; abundance: NA; v_gene: TRBV25-1; j_gene: TRBJ2-7; CDR3nt: TGTGCCAGCAGAAGGATAGCGGGGCTCTACGAGCAGTACTTC; CDR3aa: CASRRIAGLYEQYF
d_gene: NA; abundance: many; v_gene: TRBV3-1; j_gene: TRBJ1-1; CDR3nt: TGTGCCAGCAGCCAAGAGAGAGGACGAGCTTTCTTT; CDR3aa: CASSQERGRAFF
d_gene: NA; abundance: NA; v_gene: TRBV5-6; j_gene: TRBJ1-1; CDR3nt: TGTGCCAGCAGCGTCCCGACAGTGAACACTGAAGCTTTCTTT; CDR3aa: CASSVPTVNTEAFF
d_gene: NA; abundance: many; v_gene: TRBV7-2; j_gene: TRBJ1-6; CDR3nt: TGTGCCAGCAGCCAACAAGGTGGAGCAGGGAGGTATAATTCACCCCTCCACTTT; CDR3aa: CASSQQGGAGRYNSPLHF
d_gene: TRBD1; abundance: many; v_gene: TRBV19; j_gene: TRBJ2-7; CDR3nt: TGTGCCAGTAGTACCTATCGGACAGGGAACGAGCAGTACTTC; CDR3aa: CASSTYRTGNEQYF
d_gene: NA; abundance: NA; v_gene: TRBV4-1; j_gene: TRBJ1-2; CDR3nt: TGCGCCAGCAGCCAAGGATTTGGGAATGGCTACACCTTC; CDR3aa: CASSQGFGNGYTF
d_gene: TRBD1; abundance: NA; v_gene: TRBV29-1; j_gene: TRBJ1-1; CDR3nt: TGCAGCGTTGAACGAGGGACAGGGGTCACTGAAGCTTTCTTT; CDR3aa: CSVERGTGVTEAFF
d_gene: TRBD2; abundance: many; v_gene: TRBV7-9; j_gene: TRBJ2-5; CDR3nt: TGTGCCAGCAGCTTAGTGGCTAGCGGGAGCGAGACCCAGTACTTC; CDR3aa: CASSLVASGSETQYF
d_gene: NA; abundance: many; v_gene: TRBV29-1; j_gene: TRBJ2-7; CDR3nt: TGCAGCGTTGTTGCGGCGAGCTCCTACGAGCAGTACTTC; CDR3aa: CSVVAASSYEQYF
d_gene: NA; abundance: few; v_gene: TRBV5-1; j_gene: TRBJ1-6; CDR3nt: TGCGCCAGCAGCCCGGGTCAAGGGATGTGGTTCTCACCCCTCCACTTT; CDR3aa: CASSPGQGMWFSPLHF
d_gene: NA; abundance: many; v_gene: TRBV29-1; j_gene: TRBJ1-4; CDR3nt: TGCAGCGTTGTATGGCTGACTGGCGAAAAACTGTTTTTT; CDR3aa: CSVVWLTGEKLFF